This T cell receptor beta chain comes out of a study of blood T cell repertoires in COVID-19. This clone was recorded once. Authors' data handling: Estimation of nucleated cell counts was performed using reference gene primer amplification. Clones were read by immunoSEQ multiplex PCR, and TCRdb kept only the in-frame ones, dropping some. The V and J calls and clone size come from that table; D and trimming were worked out from the DNA. The sample has about 73,000 clones; 80% to 90% are singletons. Germline V CDR1 and CDR2: MNHEY, SVGAGI. This CDR3 has 16 residues. The V gene end was trimmed by 2 bases and the J gene end by 1 base; junction bases not matched to a gene: 7.

Sequences were obtained from peripheral blood. This chain connects TRBV6-5 to TRBJ2-7; 8 nucleotides agree with TRBD2. The receptor was isolated from a man aged 45-60 years with active COVID-19. CDR3 region: CASSYQQRGKSYEQYF. CDR3 nucleotides: TGTGCCAGCAGTTACCAGCAGCGGGGGAAGTCCTACGAGCAGTACTTC.